This section outlines one T cell receptor (beta chain) sequence together with its context. TCRdb keeps only in-frame clones here, not all; method: immunoSEQ multiplex PCR. Among around 130,000 clones listed, just under 90% were seen once. The source of the sample is a study of control samples from healthy donors and cancer patients. The V and J ends lost 6 bases and 5 bases respectively, with 16 bases between them. CDR1 and CDR2 from the germline V gene are SNHLY and FYNNEI. CDR3 length: 15 amino acids. Material: blood. This chain connects TRBV2 to TRBJ1-4; a possible D gene is TRBD1 (5 bases). The clonotype was recovered from a young man in good health. The CDR3 spells CASSLLGRANEKLFF. The CDR3 DNA sequence: TGTGCCAGCAGCCTCCTGGGACGGGCAAATGAAAAACTGTTTTTT.